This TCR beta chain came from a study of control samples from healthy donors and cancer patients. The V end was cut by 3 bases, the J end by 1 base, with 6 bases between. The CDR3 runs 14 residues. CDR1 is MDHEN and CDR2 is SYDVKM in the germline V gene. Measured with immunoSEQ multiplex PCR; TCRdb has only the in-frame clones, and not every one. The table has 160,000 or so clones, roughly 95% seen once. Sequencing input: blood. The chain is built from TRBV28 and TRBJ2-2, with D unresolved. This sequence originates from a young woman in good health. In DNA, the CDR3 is TGTGCCAGCAGTTTTAACAAGAACACCGGGGAGCTGTTTTTT. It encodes CASSFNKNTGELFF.